This TCR beta chain was sequenced for a study of shared clonotypes between healthy human individuals. Produced via immunoSEQ multiplex PCR; TCRdb's table is partial and in-frame only. The table has over 2,000,000 clones, about 94% seen once. Naive-designated CD8 cells lacked CD45RO, were positively enriched for CCR7, and omitted terminally differentiated effector memory CD45RA+ cells. Germline CDR1 is MDHEN and CDR2 is SYDVKM. V gave up 5 bases and J gave up 0 bases, with 17 bases separating them. The CDR3 sequence is 17 residues long. The sample consisted of naive CD8+ T cells from PBMCs. This chain joins TRBV28 and TRBJ2-1; either TRBD1 or TRBD2 may fit D (5 bases each). The origin of this receptor is a man between 18 and 35 years old in good health. Some clones in this sample may be carry-over from other donors' samples. CDR3 loop: CASSPPPGASSYNEQFF. CDR3 nucleotides: TGTGCCAGCAGTCCCCCCCCCGGGGCATCCTCCTACAATGAGCAGTTCTTC.